This entry is about one T cell receptor (beta chain). What it recognizes is unknown. Documented treatment: oral pan-JAK inhibitor, 5-10 mg twice daily. Per the germline V gene, CDR1 is SGHTA and CDR2 is FQGTGA. J gave up 5 bases and V 5 bases, and 4 bases lay outside the gene matches. This CDR3 has 13 residues. This record belongs to a study of CD8+ T cells in alopecia areata. The study, taken as a whole, reports: In lesional scalp, particularly from alopecia totalis/universalis, clonality was higher than in normal scalp.

Sequencing relied on a cDNA template that was reverse transcribed from extracted RNA. Data came from immunoSEQ multiplex PCR; TCRdb stores just in-frame clones and leaves some out. The data hold 120,000 or so clones, with under 65% observed a single time. V gene TRBV7-3 combines with J gene TRBJ2-3; 7 nucleotides align to TRBD1. The origin of this receptor is a human donor with alopecia areata. Specimen: CD4+ T cells sorted from blood, collected at week 4, from a patient treated with tofacitinib. The CDR3 nucleotides are TGTGCCAGCAGCGTTAACAGGGGAGATACGCAGTATTTT. It specifies CASSVNRGDTQYF.